Shown below are 23 T cell receptor beta chains from a single sample sequenced in a study of OX40 agonist ivuxolimab in advanced cancers. Data came from immunoSEQ multiplex PCR; TCRdb stores just in-frame clones and leaves some out. The sample consists of over 85,000 clones, 90% of them appearing once. The material sequenced was CD4+ or CD8+ T cells sorted from blood, taken in a trial of the OX40 agonist ivuxolimab. All receptors derive from an adult with an advanced solid tumor such as melanoma, head and neck, liver or kidney cancer.

The chain recombines TRBV7-2 with TRBJ1-4; D perhaps matches TRBD1 (5 bases). Trimming pared 3 bases from V and 3 bases from J, leaving 11 bases between. The germline V gene encodes CDR1 SGHTA and CDR2 FQGNSA. There are 15 residues in the CDR3. CDR3 DNA: TGTGCCAGCAGCTTTGACCGGGGGTCTAATGAAAAACTGTTTTTT. Its protein product is CASSFDRGSNEKLFF. The full variable domain, with the rest looked up from reference TRBV7-2 and TRBJ1-4, is GAGVSQSPSNKVTEKGKDVELRCDPISGHTALYWYRQSLGQGLEFLIYFQGNSAPDKSGLPSDRFSAERTGGSVSTLTIQRTQQEDSAVYLCASSFDRGSNEKLFFGSGTQLSVL.

The chain combines TRBV5-1 with TRBJ2-1, with TRBD2 matching 15 bases. In germline, CDR1 is SGHRS, CDR2 YFSETQ. V was pared by 4 bases and J by 0 bases, with 8 bases of the junction left unmatched. The CDR3 has 19 residues. The CDR3 region is CASSIGLAGGISSYNEQFF. CDR3 coding DNA: TGCGCCAGCAGCATCGGACTAGCGGGAGGGATTAGCTCCTACAATGAGCAGTTCTTC.

The gene calls are TRBV9 and TRBJ1-3; D uncertain. The germline V gene encodes CDR1 SGDLS and CDR2 YYNGEE. The V gene lost 0 bases and the J gene lost 0 bases, with 10 bases spanning the gap. CDR3 length: 16 amino acids. The CDR3 loop is CASSVGGRDSGNTIYF. CDR3 sequence (DNA): TGTGCCAGCAGCGTAGGAGGGCGCGACTCTGGAAACACCATATATTTT. The full variable domain, in which reference TRBV9 and TRBJ1-3 provide the parts outside the CDR3, is DSGVTQTPKHLITATGQRVTLRCSPRSGDLSVYWYQQSLDQGLQFLIQYYNGEERAKGNILERFSAQQFPDLHSELNLSSLELGDSALYFCASSVGGRDSGNTIYFGEGSWLTVV.

This clone was seen only a few times. For the CDR3, the DNA is TGTGCCAGCAGTTACCTTCTAGCGGGGGGGGCCCAGTACTTC. It specifies CASSYLLAGGAQYF. The J gene is TRBJ2-5, the V gene TRBV6-6; 12 bases map to TRBD2. This CDR3 is 14 amino acids long. With 2 bases clipped from V and 9 bases from J, the junction kept 4 bases outside the gene matches. Per the germline V gene, CDR1 is MNHNY and CDR2 is SVGAGI (reference sequence).

CDR3 residues: CASSRSGLAGPYNEQFF. The CDR3, as DNA: TGCGCCAGCAGCCGGTCGGGACTAGCGGGGCCCTACAATGAGCAGTTCTTC. J is TRBJ2-1 and V is TRBV4-1; 13 bases line up with TRBD2. V shed 4 bases and J 2 bases; nucleotides not matched to a gene: 5. Germline V CDR1 and CDR2: MGHRA, YSYEKL. This CDR3 has 17 amino acids.

The sample holds one count of this clone. V gene TRBV10-3 combines with J gene TRBJ2-3, with D possibly being TRBD2 (6 bases). V was pared by 4 bases and J by 5 bases, with 10 bases between. This CDR3 comprises 13 residues. Germline V CDR1 and CDR2: ENHRY, SYGVKD. The CDR3 DNA sequence: TGTGCCATCAGTGGGAGGGTGGGAGATACGCAGTATTTT. As protein: CAISGRVGDTQYF.

The CDR3 here is CASSLDVSGGQETQYF. The CDR3 nucleotides read TGTGCCAGCAGCTTAGACGTAAGCGGTGGCCAAGAGACCCAGTACTTC. The gene calls are TRBV7-3 and TRBJ2-5; the D gene is possibly TRBD2 (5 bases). The germline CDR1 and CDR2 sequences are SGHTA and FQGTGA. V lost 2 bases and J 1 base, leaving 14 bases between the germline ends. This CDR3 region has 16 residues.

The chain recombines TRBV6-5 with TRBJ2-2, with no clear D. V lost 7 bases and J 5 bases, leaving 17 bases between the germline ends. There are 15 residues in the CDR3. Germline-derived CDR1 and CDR2 are MNHEY and SVGAGI. This CDR3 is CASTRTWPGTGELFF. In DNA form, the CDR3 reads TGTGCCAGCACTCGGACCTGGCCGGGTACCGGGGAGCTGTTTTTT.

This chain joins TRBV27 and TRBJ1-2; 8 positions match TRBD1. This CDR3 is 13 amino acids long. V lost 8 bases, J lost 8 bases, and 10 bases stayed unmatched. The germline CDR1 and CDR2 sequences are MNHEY and SMNVEV (reference sequence). This CDR3 reads CASGTGGGRGYTF. The DNA for the CDR3 is TGTGCCAGCGGTACAGGGGGGGGACGGGGCTACACCTTC.

The rearrangement joins TRBV4-3 to TRBJ2-7, with a weak D call TRBD2 (5 bases). The CDR3 contains 15 residues. The V end was cut by 2 bases, the J end by 0 bases, with 11 bases between. Germline loops: CDR1 LGHNA, CDR2 YSLEER. As DNA, the CDR3 is TGCGCCAGCAGCCAATTAGCTGGGAGCTCCTACGAGCAGTACTTC. It translates to CASSQLAGSSYEQYF.

This clone was seen once. The gene calls are TRBV11-3 and TRBJ2-1; a weak D match, TRBD1 (5 bases). The V gene's germline CDR1 is SGHNT and CDR2 YENEEA. The CDR3 runs 13 residues. Trimming pared 3 bases from V and 2 bases from J, leaving 5 bases between. The CDR3 DNA follows: TGTGCCAGCAGCTTGGGGCCCTACAATGAGCAGTTCTTC. Translation gives CASSLGPYNEQFF. Full variable domain (missing parts from reference TRBV11-3 and TRBJ2-1): EAGVVQSPRYKIIEKKQPVAFWCNPISGHNTLYWYLQNLGQGPELLIRYENEEAVDDSQLPKDRFSAERLKGVDSTLKIQPAELGDSAVYLCASSLGPYNEQFFGPGTRLTVL.

This clone has more than one count but fewer than ten. J is TRBJ2-7 and V is TRBV7-2, with 14 bases identical to TRBD2. The germline V gene encodes CDR1 SGHTA and CDR2 FQGNSA. The V segment lost 4 bases and the J segment 3 bases; nucleotides outside the gene matches: 11. The CDR3 spans 18 residues. DNA for the CDR3: TGTGCCAGCAGCTCTCGAAAGTTTGGGACTAGCGGGAGCTACGAGCAGTACTTC. Amino acids: CASSSRKFGTSGSYEQYF. The full variable domain, completed using reference TRBV7-2 and TRBJ2-7, is GAGVSQSPSNKVTEKGKDVELRCDPISGHTALYWYRQSLGQGLEFLIYFQGNSAPDKSGLPSDRFSAERTGGSVSTLTIQRTQQEDSAVYLCASSSRKFGTSGSYEQYFGPGTRLTVT.

The J gene is TRBJ1-5, the V gene TRBV30; TRBD1 might be the D (6 bases). The germline V gene encodes CDR1 GTSNPN and CDR2 SVGIG (reference sequence). V was trimmed by 0 bases and J by 3 bases, leaving 15 bases between them. The CDR3 runs 16 residues. The CDR3 spells CAWSVRAGAANQPQHF. CDR3 in DNA: TGTGCCTGGAGTGTTCGCGCAGGGGCTGCCAATCAGCCCCAGCATTTT.

This chain joins TRBV7-3 and TRBJ2-1, with D maybe TRBD2 (6 bases). V shed 0 bases and J shed 8 bases, with 14 bases lying between them. The CDR3 contains 15 residues. Germline CDR1 and CDR2: SGHTA and FQGTGA. The CDR3, as DNA: TGTGCCAGCAGCTTAACCCCGGGACTCACAGATGAGCAGTTCTTC. Translating gives CASSLTPGLTDEQFF.

J is TRBJ1-4 and V is TRBV19, with D perhaps matching TRBD1 (6 bases). Germline CDR1 is LNHDA and CDR2 is SQIVND (reference sequence). There are 14 residues in the CDR3. V was shortened by 5 bases and J by 8 bases, with 15 bases between the two germline ends. The CDR3 region is CASSQQGSSEKLFF. The CDR3 coding sequence is TGTGCCAGTAGTCAACAGGGTAGTTCGGAAAAACTGTTTTTT.

The chain has TRBV28 and TRBJ2-7; perhaps TRBD1 as D (6 bases). V gave up 6 bases and J gave up 6 bases, with 9 bases separating them. The CDR3 runs 11 residues. Germline assignment: CDR1 MDHEN and CDR2 SYDVKM. The chain's CDR3 is CASRYRVEQYF. The CDR3 DNA is TGTGCCAGCAGGTACAGGGTCGAGCAGTACTTC. Variable domain in full (rest from reference TRBV28 and TRBJ2-7): DVKVTQSSRYLVKRTGEKVFLECVQDMDHENMFWYRQDPGLGLRLIYFSYDVKMKEKGDIPEGYSVSREKKERFSLILESASTNQTSMYLCASRYRVEQYFGPGTRLTVT.

For the CDR3, the DNA is TGTGCCAGCAGTCGCACAAACACTGAAGCTTTCTTT. Translating it yields CASSRTNTEAFF. The V gene is TRBV6-5, the J gene TRBJ1-1; D is uncertain. The CDR3 runs to 12 residues. Trimming cost V 5 bases and J 2 bases, with 6 bases left between them. Germline CDR1 is MNHEY and CDR2 is SVGAGI.

J is TRBJ2-1 and V is TRBV4-2; D is perhaps TRBD2 (6 bases). This CDR3 has 14 residues. The germline V gene has CDR1 LGHNA and CDR2 YNFKEQ. V lost 5 bases and J lost 9, with 17 bases in between. CDR3 amino acids: CASSYSTRESEQFF. CDR3 nucleotide sequence: TGTGCCAGCAGCTATAGTACCCGGGAGAGTGAGCAGTTCTTC.

This chain uses TRBV5-1 with TRBJ2-7; the D gene could be TRBD1 or TRBD2 (5 bases each). This CDR3 contains 12 residues. Germline V gene data show CDR1 as SGHRS and CDR2 as YFSETQ. Trimming stripped 1 base from V and 7 bases from J, with 9 bases between. CDR3 sequence (DNA): TGCGCCAGCAGCTTGTTTTGGGGGGAGCAGTACTTC. Its translation: CASSLFWGEQYF.

The V gene is TRBV5-1, the J gene TRBJ2-3; the D gene is possibly TRBD2 (6 bases). This CDR3 has 15 amino acids. CDR1 is SGHRS and CDR2 is YFSETQ in the germline V gene. The germline V and J ends were trimmed by 5 bases and 0 bases, with 13 bases remaining between them. CDR3 in DNA: TGCGCCAGCAGTCCTAGCGACGTTAGCACAGATACGCAGTATTTT. Amino acids: CASSPSDVSTDTQYF.

The chain is built from TRBV6-5 and TRBJ1-5; the D is unclear. V dropped 0 bases and J dropped 3 bases, with 9 bases sitting between them. The CDR3 is made up of 15 amino acids. Germline V gene lookup returns CDR1 MNHEY and CDR2 SVGAGI. The CDR3 protein is CASSYSSGVNQPQHF. CDR3 sequence (DNA): TGTGCCAGCAGTTACTCGTCCGGGGTCAATCAGCCCCAGCATTTT.

This clone was seen once. The chain uses TRBV19 and TRBJ2-3, with unresolved D. CDR1 is LNHDA, CDR2 SQIVND, per germline (reference sequence). CDR3 size: 13 residues. The V end lost 1 base, the J end lost 7 bases, and 9 bases lay between the germline ends. In DNA, the CDR3 is TGTGCCAGTAGTATAGGGGCGTCGAATACGCAGTATTTT. As protein: CASSIGASNTQYF. The full variable domain, with the rest looked up from reference TRBV19 and TRBJ2-3, is DGGITQSPKYLFRKEGQNVTLSCEQNLNHDAMYWYRQDPGQGLRLIYYSQIVNDFQKGDIAEGYSVSREKKESFPLTVTSAQKNPTAFYLCASSIGASNTQYFGPGTRLTVL.

The chain is built from TRBV25-1 and TRBJ1-1; D gene uncertain. CDR1 MGHDK and CDR2 SYGVNS come from the germline V gene. CDR3 length: 13 residues. V was shortened by 10 bases and J by 5 bases, with 17 bases between the two germline ends. DNA for the CDR3: TGTGCCACCGATACACGAGTAGGTACTGAAGCTTTCTTT. It specifies CATDTRVGTEAFF. The complete variable domain, with remaining parts taken from reference TRBV25-1 and TRBJ1-1, reads EADIYQTPRYLVIGTGKKITLECSQTMGHDKMYWYQQDPGMELHLIHYSYGVNSTEKGDLSSESTVSRIRTEHFPLTLESARPSHTSQYLCATDTRVGTEAFFGQGTRLTVV.